A single sample gave rise to the 7 T cell receptor beta chains below, sequenced in a study of identical twins. TCRdb fed the 5' RACE reads into MiXCR, producing one record per CDR3 protein. The table shows 350,000 to 600,000 distinct CDR3 sequences, with 14% occurring only once. The same data also contributed to another study, on yellow fever vaccine responses in identical twins.

Sequenced material: CD4+ T cells sorted from blood. These receptors all come from a woman younger than 35 in good health.

This clonotype was seen many times. The chain uses TRBV5-1 and TRBJ2-1; D remains unclear. CDR3 length: 14 residues. Germline V lookup: CDR1 SGHRS, CDR2 YFSETQ. Trimming cost V 0 bases and J 0 bases, with 4 bases left between them. The CDR3 coding sequence is TGCGCCAGCAGCTTGGATGACTCCTACAATGAGCAGTTCTTC. Its translation: CASSLDDSYNEQFF.

The sample holds many counts of this clonotype. The chain joins TRBV7-9 to TRBJ2-1; possible D gene TRBD1, 5 bases. V lost 1 base, J lost 7 bases, and 11 bases lay in between. The CDR3 loop spans 14 amino acids. Germline V CDR1 and CDR2: SEHNR, FQNEAQ (reference sequence). This CDR3 reads CASSLVPGNNEQFF. CDR3 sequence (DNA): TGTGCCAGCAGCTTAGTCCCAGGGAATAATGAGCAGTTCTTC.

This clonotype was picked up a small number of times. The V call is TRBV2, the J call TRBJ2-1; no clear D. The germline gives CDR1 SNHLY, CDR2 FYNNEI. The length of the CDR3 is 13 residues. V was trimmed by 4 bases and J by 10 bases, leaving 14 bases between them. The CDR3 nucleotides read TGTGCCAGCAGTGTGGACGGATGGAACGAGCAGTTCTTC. It specifies CASSVDGWNEQFF.

CDR3 residues: CASSFNWFGTGELFF. Here the CDR3 DNA reads TGTGCCAGCAGTTTTAATTGGTTTGGGACCGGGGAGCTGTTTTTT. This sequence joins TRBV27 and TRBJ2-2; the D is unclear. Germline CDR1 and CDR2: MNHEY and SMNVEV (reference sequence). The V gene lost 3 bases and the J gene lost 5 bases, with 13 bases spanning the gap. The CDR3 loop spans 15 amino acids.

This rearrangement joins TRBV6-5 to TRBJ1-6; 10 positions match TRBD1. This CDR3 comprises 19 residues. With 0 bases clipped from V and 1 base from J, the junction kept 6 bases outside the gene matches. Germline CDR1 is MNHEY and CDR2 is SVGAGI. CDR3 loop: CASSYSSGTGVSYNSPLHF. The CDR3 DNA is TGTGCCAGCAGTTACTCGAGCGGGACAGGGGTATCCTATAATTCACCCCTCCACTTT.

The chain recombines TRBV18 with TRBJ2-1, with 7 positions matching TRBD2. This CDR3 region has 15 residues. Germline lookup yields CDR1 KGHSH and CDR2 LQKENI. V trimming: 2 bases; J trimming: 9 bases; junction bases outside the gene matches: 10. CDR3 sequence reads: CASSPTGGSSVEQFF. CDR3 DNA sequence: TGTGCCAGCTCACCAACTGGCGGGAGTTCTGTTGAGCAGTTCTTC.

The chain joins TRBV20-1 to TRBJ2-3; D is unclear. V shed 3 bases and J shed 4 bases, with 11 bases lying between them. The CDR3 sequence is 13 residues long. Per germline, CDR1 DFQATT and CDR2 SNEGSKA (reference sequence). The CDR3 DNA reads as TGCAGTGCTAGGTCAGTGGCCCCAGATACGCAGTATTTT. This translates into CSARSVAPDTQYF.